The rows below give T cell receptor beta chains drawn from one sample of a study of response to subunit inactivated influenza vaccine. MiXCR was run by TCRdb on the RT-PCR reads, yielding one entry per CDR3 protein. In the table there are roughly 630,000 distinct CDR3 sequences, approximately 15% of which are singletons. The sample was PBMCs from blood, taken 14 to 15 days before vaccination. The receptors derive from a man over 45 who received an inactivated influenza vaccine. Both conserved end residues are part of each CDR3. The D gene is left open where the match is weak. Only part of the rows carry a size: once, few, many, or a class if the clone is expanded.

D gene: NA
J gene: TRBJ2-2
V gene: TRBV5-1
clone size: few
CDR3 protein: CASSLDVDLGELFF
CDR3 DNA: TGCGCCAGCAGCTTGGACGTGGACCTCGGGGAGCTGTTTTTT

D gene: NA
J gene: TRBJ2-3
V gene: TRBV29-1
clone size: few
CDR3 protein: CSVGRVWASTDTQYF
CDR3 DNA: TGCAGCGTTGGCAGGGTATGGGCTAGCACAGATACGCAGTATTTT

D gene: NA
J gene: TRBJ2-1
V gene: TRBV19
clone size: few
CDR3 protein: CASSIDWSPGLGGNNEQFF
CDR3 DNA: TGTGCCAGTAGTATAGATTGGAGCCCGGGACTCGGGGGAAACAATGAGCAGTTCTTC

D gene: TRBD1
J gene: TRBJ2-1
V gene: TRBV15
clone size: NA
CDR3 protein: CATSLSRGTGLYNEQFF
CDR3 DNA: TGTGCCACCAGCCTATCCCGGGGGACAGGGCTTTACAATGAGCAGTTCTTC

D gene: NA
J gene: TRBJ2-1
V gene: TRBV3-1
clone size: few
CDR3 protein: CASSHTRQGEQFF
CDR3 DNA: TGTGCCAGCAGCCATACTCGGCAAGGAGAGCAGTTCTTC

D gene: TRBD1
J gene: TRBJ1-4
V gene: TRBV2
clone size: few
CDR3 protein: CASSESRGQGGKLFF
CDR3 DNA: TGTGCCAGCAGTGAAAGTCGGGGACAGGGGGGAAAACTGTTTTTT

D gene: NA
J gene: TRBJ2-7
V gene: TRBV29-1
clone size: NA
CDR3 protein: CSVDAGGGYEQYF
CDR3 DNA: TGCAGCGTTGACGCAGGGGGAGGCTACGAGCAGTACTTC

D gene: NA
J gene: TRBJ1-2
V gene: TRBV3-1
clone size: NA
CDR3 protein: CASSQGGRNGYTF
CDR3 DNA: TGTGCCAGCAGCCAAGGAGGCAGAAACGGCTACACCTTC

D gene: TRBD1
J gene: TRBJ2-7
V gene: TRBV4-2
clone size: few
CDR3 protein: CASSPPGQTYEQYF
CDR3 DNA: TGTGCCAGCAGCCCTCCGGGACAGACCTACGAGCAGTACTTC

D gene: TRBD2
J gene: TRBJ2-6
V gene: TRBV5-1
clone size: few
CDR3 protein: CASSLMTSGGYLSGANVLTF
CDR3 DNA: TGCGCCAGCAGCCTAATGACTAGCGGGGGGTACCTCTCTGGGGCCAACGTCCTGACTTTC

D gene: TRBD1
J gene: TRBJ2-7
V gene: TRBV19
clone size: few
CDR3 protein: CASRDRGTYEQYF
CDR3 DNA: TGTGCCAGCCGGGACAGGGGGACCTACGAGCAGTACTTC

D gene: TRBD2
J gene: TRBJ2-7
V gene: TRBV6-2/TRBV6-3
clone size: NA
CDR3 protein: CASSQTIGTSGDYEQYF
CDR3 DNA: TGTGCCAGCAGCCAGACAATCGGGACTAGCGGGGACTACGAGCAGTACTTC

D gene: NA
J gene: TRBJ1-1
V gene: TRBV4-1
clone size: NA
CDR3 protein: CASSQVWGGTEAFF
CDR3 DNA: TGCGCCAGCAGCCAAGTCTGGGGAGGGACTGAAGCTTTCTTT

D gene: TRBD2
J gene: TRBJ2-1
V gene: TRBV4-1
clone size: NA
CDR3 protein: CASSQGVGLAFLPGSSYNEQFF
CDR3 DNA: TGCGCCAGCAGCCAAGGAGTAGGACTAGCTTTCCTCCCCGGAAGCTCCTACAATGAGCAGTTCTTC

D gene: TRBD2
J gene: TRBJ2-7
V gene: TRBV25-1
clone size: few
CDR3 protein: CASSVQGGHEQYF
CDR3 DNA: TGTGCCAGCAGTGTTCAGGGAGGGCACGAGCAGTACTTC

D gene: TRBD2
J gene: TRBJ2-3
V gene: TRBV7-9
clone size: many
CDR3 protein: CASSLLAVSTDTQYF
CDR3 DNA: TGTGCCAGCAGCTTACTAGCGGTTAGCACAGATACGCAGTATTTT

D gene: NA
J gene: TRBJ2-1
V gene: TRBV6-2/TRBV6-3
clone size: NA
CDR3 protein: CASSQPKAGFNEQFF
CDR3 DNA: TGTGCCAGCAGTCAACCAAAGGCGGGATTCAATGAGCAGTTCTTC

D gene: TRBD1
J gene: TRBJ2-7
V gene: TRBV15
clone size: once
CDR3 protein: CATSSDTFRDRTRYEQYF
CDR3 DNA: TGTGCCACCAGCAGTGATACCTTCCGGGACAGGACTCGCTACGAGCAGTACTTC

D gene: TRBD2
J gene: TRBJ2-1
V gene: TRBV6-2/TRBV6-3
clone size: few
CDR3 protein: CASSYSGTIHEQFF
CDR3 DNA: TGTGCCAGCAGTTATTCCGGGACTATACATGAGCAGTTCTTC